The TCR beta chain described here comes from a study of blood T cell repertoires in COVID-19. Study-level information: The study drew acute and convalescent COVID-19 samples from the United States, Italy and Spain. T cells, B-cell-depleted T cells, or PBMCs supplied cDNA or gDNA.

The germline CDR1 and CDR2 sequences are LNHDA and SQIVND (reference sequence). The CDR3 is made up of 12 amino acids. The V end was cut by 4 bases, the J end by 7 bases, with 5 bases between. Some clones are missing from TCRdb's copy, which holds only in-frame ones; the method was immunoSEQ multiplex PCR. The table records 95,000 to 150,000 clones, roughly three quarters of them present only once. Input material: peripheral blood. The chain combines TRBV19 with TRBJ1-6, with unresolved D. The clonotype originates from a human donor in a cohort sampled during active COVID-19. The CDR3 DNA sequence: TGTGCCAGTAGTAAACAGAATTCACCCCTCCACTTT. The encoded protein is CASSKQNSPLHF.